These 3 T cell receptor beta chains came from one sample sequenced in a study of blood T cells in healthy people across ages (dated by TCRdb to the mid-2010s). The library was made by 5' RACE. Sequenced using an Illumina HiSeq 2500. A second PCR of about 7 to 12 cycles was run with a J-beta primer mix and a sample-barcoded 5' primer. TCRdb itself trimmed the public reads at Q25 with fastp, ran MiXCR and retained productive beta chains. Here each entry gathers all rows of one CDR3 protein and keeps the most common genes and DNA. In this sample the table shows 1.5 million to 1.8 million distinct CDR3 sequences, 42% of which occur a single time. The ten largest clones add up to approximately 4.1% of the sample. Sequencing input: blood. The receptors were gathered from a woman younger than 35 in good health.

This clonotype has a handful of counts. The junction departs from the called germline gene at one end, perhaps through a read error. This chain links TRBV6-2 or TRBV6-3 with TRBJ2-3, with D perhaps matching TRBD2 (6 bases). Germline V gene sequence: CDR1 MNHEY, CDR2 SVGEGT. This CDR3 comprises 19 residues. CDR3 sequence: CASSHSGEALLRPSDTQYF. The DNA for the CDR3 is TGTGCCAGCAGTCACTCGGGGGAGGCCCTCTTAAGACCCTCAGATACGCAGTATTTT.

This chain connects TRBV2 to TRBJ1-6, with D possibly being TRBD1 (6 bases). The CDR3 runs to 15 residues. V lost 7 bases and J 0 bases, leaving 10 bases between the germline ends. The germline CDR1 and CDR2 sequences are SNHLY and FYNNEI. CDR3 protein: CASNADSSYNSPLHF. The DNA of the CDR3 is TGTGCCAGCAACGCGGACAGCTCCTATAATTCACCCCTCCACTTT.

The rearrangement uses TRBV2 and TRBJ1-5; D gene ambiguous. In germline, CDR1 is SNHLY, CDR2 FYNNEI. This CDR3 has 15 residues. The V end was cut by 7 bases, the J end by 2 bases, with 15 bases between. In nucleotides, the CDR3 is TGTGCCAGCAAGGACGGGTGGTTGGGCAATCAGCCCCAGCATTTT. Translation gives CASKDGWLGNQPQHF.